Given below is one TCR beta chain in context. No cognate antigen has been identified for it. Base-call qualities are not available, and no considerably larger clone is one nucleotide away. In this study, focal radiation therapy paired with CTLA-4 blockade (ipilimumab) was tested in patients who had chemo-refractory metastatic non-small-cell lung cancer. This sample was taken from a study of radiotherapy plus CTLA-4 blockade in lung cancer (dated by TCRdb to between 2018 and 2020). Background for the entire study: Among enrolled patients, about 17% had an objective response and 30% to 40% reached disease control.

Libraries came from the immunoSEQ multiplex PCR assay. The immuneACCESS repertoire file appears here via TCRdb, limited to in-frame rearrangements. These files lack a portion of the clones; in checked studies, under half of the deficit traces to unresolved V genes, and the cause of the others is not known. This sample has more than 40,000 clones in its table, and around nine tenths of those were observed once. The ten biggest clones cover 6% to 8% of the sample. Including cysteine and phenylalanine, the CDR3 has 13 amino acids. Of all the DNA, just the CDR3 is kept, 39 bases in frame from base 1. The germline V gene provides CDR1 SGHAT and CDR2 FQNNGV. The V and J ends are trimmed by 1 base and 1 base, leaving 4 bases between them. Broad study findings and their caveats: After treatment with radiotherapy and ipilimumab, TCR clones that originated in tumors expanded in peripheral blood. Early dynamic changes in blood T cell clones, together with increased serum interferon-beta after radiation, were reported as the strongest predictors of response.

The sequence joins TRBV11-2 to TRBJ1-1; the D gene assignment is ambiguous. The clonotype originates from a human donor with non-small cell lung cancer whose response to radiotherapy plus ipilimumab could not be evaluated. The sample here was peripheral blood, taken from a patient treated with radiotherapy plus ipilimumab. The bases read TGTGCCAGCAGCTTAGCAGGGAACACTGAAGCTTTCTTT. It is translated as CASSLAGNTEAFF.